This T cell receptor (beta chain) is drawn from a study of cytomegalovirus exposure and HLA in healthy donors (dated by TCRdb to about 2017). For the wider study: According to an earlier analysis of 550 to 750 of the donors, about 179 million T cells yielded 95 million to 140 million unique TCR beta sequences and 276 Gb of sequence data. Class I and class II HLA loci were covered by the typing at four-digit resolution. Of the 300 to 450 genotyped donors, more than 75% were placed in the genetic ancestry cluster associated with self-reported Caucasian donors. Rather than using new phenotypic data, the later analysis identified candidate immune exposures from TCR beta sequences and from how often those sequences occurred across donors. To predict cytomegalovirus infection status, the study combined high-throughput TCR immunosequencing, statistical association of individual TCRs with disease status, and machine learning. Typing coverage differed by locus: A, B, C, DRB1 and DQB1 were typed in roughly 629-630 donors, DQA1 in about 560, DPA1 in 600 to 610, and DPB1 in about 450. In a later genetic analysis, genome-wide SNP genotypes for about three fifths of the roughly 670 donors were used, and that subset was treated as a discovery cohort. Donor age, sex, ethnicity and CMV serostatus were collected together with the repertoire data. To study patterns of TCR occurrence, a later analysis re-analyzed previously published TCR beta repertoires from more than 550 donors and added high-resolution HLA genotyping. Among about 400 genotyped donors of the cohort, an average of roughly 230,000 unique TCR beta nucleotide sequences was sequenced per donor, of which about 18% were non-productive. Every repertoire in the discovery cohort had been generated on one and the same sequencing platform. Roughly five DR-DQ haplotypes were handled as single units for association and clustering because linkage in the cohort was strong. The study was designed to test whether signatures of past pathogen exposure could be identified by cataloging public T cell receptors. Along with the roughly 700-subject first cohort, a separate validation cohort of over a hundred different subjects was used. An earlier analysis of roughly 580 of the donors used high-throughput TCR beta sequencing to judge whether each TCR beta V gene segment behaved as functional or pseudogenic. An early release covering about 600 HLA-typed donors comprised roughly 300 gigabases of sequencing data and roughly 86 million unique TCR sequences. The study profiled the T cell repertoires of under 850 subjects by immunosequencing and related them to cytomegalovirus serostatus.

Paper-wide results and their limitations: The study gave a list of around 170 TCR beta chains associated with cytomegalovirus. In a later analysis, TCR association rates were found to vary across HLA loci, with the most associated TCRs seen for DRB1 alleles and the fewest for HLA-C alleles. Correlated functional status among segregating V segments might be attributable to linkage disequilibrium, but an unknown experimental factor could not be ruled out. The only immune exposure information available for the cohort was CMV serostatus. According to a later genetic analysis, donors in an Asian-associated ancestry cluster had fewer N-insertions in productive TCRs than the approximately 650-donor mean. A cluster of highly shared sequence variants was judged likely to represent a technical artifact of the sequencing pipeline. Specific HLA alleles were associated with about 17,000 TCR beta sequences at a false discovery rate of 0.05 in a later analysis. Across donors, most TCR sequences were observed very rarely, whereas some public TCRs were present in many individuals. V-gene and J-gene trimming of TCR beta chains was associated with a missense DCLRE1C variant in a later genetic analysis, and the association was replicated in an independent cohort. A later analysis reported that several top co-occurrence clusters appeared linked to parvovirus B19, influenza, CMV and Epstein-Barr virus. Most CMV-associated TCR beta chains appeared to be HLA-restricted in a later analysis, and the HLA associations seemed to be driven largely by CMV exposure. In vitro tests confirmed that three of the cytomegalovirus-associated TCR beta chains recognize cytomegalovirus antigens. The earlier analysis of 450 to 700 of the donors excluded seventeen rarely observed V segments, including chromosome 9 orphons, because counts were too low. Broadly in line with IMGT annotations, most TCR beta V segments showed up in productive rearrangements about 87% or about 30% of the time in an earlier analysis of around 550 of the donors. In a later analysis, HLA-associated TCR beta chains were found to be more clonally expanded and to have lower generation probabilities than equally common non-associated chains. The classifier was reported to diagnose cytomegalovirus status with high specificity and sensitivity in both the original cohort and the validation cohort. According to the authors, the approach could potentially be generalized to other disease states and immunological phenotypes. When HLA alleles, especially DR and DQ, strongly co-occurred, attributing TCR associations to individual alleles was difficult. In this cohort, only TCR beta chains were sequenced, and detectable features were limited by the absence of alpha or paired-chain data. Sequencing depth was assumed to be roughly uniform across donors in the presence/absence analyses, though that assumption may not hold. Because HLA typing was missing for some donors at each locus, association tests included only the typed subset. A further reported finding was that TCR beta sequences accurately predicted the HLA-A and HLA-B alleles for most subjects in the first cohort.

The library was built by means of the immunoSEQ multiplex PCR assay. The multiplex PCR relied on a mix of 60 forward primers for TCR Vbeta segments and 13 reverse primers for TCR Jbeta segments. The CDR3 region of rearranged TCR beta genes was amplified from genomic DNA with a multiplex PCR assay. The Illumina HiSeq System was used to sequence the amplified TCR beta libraries as 87-base-pair reads. Per the source publication's procedure: In a later analysis, 70 million to 95 million unique TCR beta chains were counted across the 500 to 700 repertoires, and about 9.9 million of these chains were shared by at least two donors. Raw reads were error-corrected and collapsed into unique sequences by a nearest-neighbor algorithm in which closely related sequences were merged to remove PCR and sequencing errors. Alignment of CDR3 sequences to IMGT reference sequences was used to assign V, D and J gene segments. For a sequence to be retained, a match of at least six nucleotides to both a V gene segment and a J gene segment was required. Rearrangements were called productive when the CDR3 lacked stop codons and stayed in frame with V and J; all others were non-productive. Following IMGT convention, CDR3 was defined as the stretch from the second conserved V-encoded cysteine up to the conserved J-encoded phenylalanine. In an earlier analysis of more than 550 of the donors, sequences lacking an unambiguous match to a single V gene segment were excluded. An earlier analysis of a few hundred of the donors classified V segments as functional when productive rearrangements were above 56.7% and as segregating when the standard deviation between donors was above 5%. A statistical classification framework was built for diagnosing cytomegalovirus status from the catalog of TCR beta chain sequences. In a later analysis, V and J genes were assigned by comparing TCR nucleotide sequences against IMGT/GENE-DB human TR gene sequences. A later analysis assigned CDR3 sequences and most-parsimonious VDJ recombination scenarios with the TCRdist pipeline. A later analysis defined each TCR beta chain by its CDR3 amino acid sequence plus V-gene family, and excluded reads lacking a unique V-gene family. A later analysis removed 550 to 700 highly shared, low-generation-probability nucleotide sequences to deal with suspected cross-contamination and a sequencing artifact. In a later analysis, a clonal expansion index was calculated for each public chain from normalized within-repertoire ranks of inferred template counts. In a later analysis, generation probabilities were computed with a VDJ recombination model fitted to out-of-frame rearrangements, and the resulting probabilities were checked against IGoR. In a later analysis, TCR-TCR, TCR-HLA and TCR-CMV co-occurrence was scored with hypergeometric tests, and a repertoire-size bias correction was applied to TCR pairs. In a later analysis, false discovery rates were estimated by permuting HLA or CMV assignments 20 times. In a later analysis, co-occurring TCRs were grouped with DBSCAN, and TCRdist sequence similarity was added when clustering was performed within HLA-allele-positive subsets. Repertoires with fewer than 30,000 or more than 120,000 public chains were left out of co-occurrence clustering, as were four to six repertoires with anomalous nucleotide sharing. TCRdb limited this immuneACCESS table to in-frame rearrangements with V and J called. A share of clones is missing; checked studies link under half to unresolved V genes, and the rest is unexplained. The D gene and trimming were derived from the DNA, and the V and J assignments and clone size from that table. The sample table lists 100,000 to 150,000 clones, 80% of them with a count of one. The ten largest make up 1% of the sample.

In total, about 650 healthy bone marrow donors made up the cohort. At the time of sampling, every cohort member was nominally healthy, though immune exposures that went unrecorded were likely present. The donor was CMV seronegative and was included in the group of a few hundred seronegative cohort members. Every donor gave a peripheral blood sample, and the peripheral blood mononuclear cells from that sample were used for TCR beta sequencing. The Qiagen DNeasy Blood Extraction Kit was used to extract genomic DNA from the blood cell samples. On this clone itself: No antigen is known for it. The record has no base qualities; no much larger clone is one base away.

The receptor was derived from a man aged 40-49 years in good health and CMV-seronegative. Material for sequencing was PBMCs.

The DNA is as follows: TGTGCCAGCGGAGAGGTCTTCAAAATTCCTGATCAGCCCCAGCATTTT. Translated, this gives CASGEVFKIPDQPQHF. Recombination joined TRBV5-8 with TRBJ1-5, with the D gene not confidently named. Per the germline V gene, SGHTS is the CDR1 and YDEGEE is the CDR2. The junction carries 22 bases between V and J, which are trimmed by 7 bases and 5 bases respectively. Including the terminal cysteine and phenylalanine, the CDR3 comprises 16 residues. Only CDR3 DNA is held: 48 bases, read in frame from base 1.